The source of this T cell receptor beta chain is a study of shared clonotypes between healthy human individuals. The study's findings and limits: Non-shared clonotypes had lower generation probabilities than clonotypes shared by all four sorted-subset donors.

Generated by immunoSEQ multiplex PCR, the TCRdb table keeps only in-frame clones and is missing some. The repertoire holds about 2,100,000 clones, more than 85% seen once, with more than 1.5% in the top ten. CD45RO-negative, CCR7-selected cells formed the naive CD8 fraction, which excluded terminally differentiated effector memory CD45RA+ cells. The study drew its donors from healthy HIV-negative adults without recent acute infections or vaccinations. The germline CDR1 and CDR2 sequences are ENHRY and SYGVKD. The V and J ends lost 8 bases and 5 bases, in that order; junction bases with no gene match: 9. The CDR3 loop spans 14 amino acids. Details on this clone: Antigen unknown.

This chain links TRBV10-3 with TRBJ1-1; TRBD1 aligns across 9 bases. The TCR comes from a man younger than 30 in good health. Some clones in this sample may be carry-over from other donors' samples. Sequences were obtained from naive CD8+ T cells from PBMCs. Written as DNA, the CDR3 is TGTGCCATCCAGACCGACAGGGGGAATACTGAAGCTTTCTTT. Its translation is CAIQTDRGNTEAFF.